This section outlines one T cell receptor beta chain sequence together with its context. The antigen is not known. A single record per CDR3 protein comes from TCRdb applying MiXCR to the RT-PCR reads. Of 600,000 to 850,000 distinct CDR3 sequences in the sample, around 15% were seen once. V lost 0 bases and J lost 5; bases outside the gene matches: 4. The CDR3 is 15 residues long. The germline CDR1 and CDR2 sequences are LNHNV and YYDKDF (reference sequence). The data derive from a study of response to subunit inactivated influenza vaccine. Overall study findings and caveats: New T cells are recruited in small numbers by each seasonal influenza vaccination, according to the authors' suggestion.

The TCR was taken from a man between 50 and 59 years old who received an inactivated influenza vaccine. The genes are TRBV15 and TRBJ2-7, with 10 bases lining up with TRBD1. The specimen comprised PBMCs from blood, sampled approximately 15 days before vaccination. The CDR3 nucleotides are TGTGCCACCAGCAGAGATAAGGGGACAGGGGACGAGCAGTACTTC. This encodes CATSRDKGTGDEQYF.